This T cell receptor beta chain was obtained from a study of cytomegalovirus exposure and HLA in healthy donors listed by TCRdb under 2017. Study-level background: An earlier analysis of more than 550 of the donors reported under 300 Gb of sequence data and 95 million to 140 million unique TCR beta sequences obtained from some 170 million T cells. Around 320 gigabases of sequencing data and around 87 million unique TCR sequences were included in an early release covering about 700 HLA-typed donors. The genetic ancestry cluster associated with self-reported Caucasian donors included around 76% of the 398 genotyped donors. The study aimed to test whether signatures of past pathogen exposure could be identified by cataloging public T cell receptors. The study used immunosequencing to profile the T cell repertoires of approximately 630 subjects and linked those repertoires to cytomegalovirus serostatus. In addition to the first cohort of several hundred subjects, a separate validation cohort of 120 different subjects was used. High-throughput TCR immunosequencing, statistical association of individual TCRs with disease status, and machine learning were combined to predict cytomegalovirus infection status. A later analysis re-analyzed previously published TCR beta repertoires from 600 to 850 donors and added high-resolution HLA genotyping to study TCR occurrence patterns. Rather than using new phenotypic data, the later analysis identified candidate immune exposures from TCR beta sequences and from how often those sequences occurred across donors. An earlier analysis of roughly 600 of the donors used high-throughput TCR beta sequencing to judge whether each TCR beta V gene segment behaved as functional or pseudogenic. Donor age, sex, ethnicity and CMV serostatus were compiled alongside the repertoire data. Genome-wide SNP genotypes for about three fifths of the roughly 670 donors were used in a later genetic analysis, which treated that subset as a discovery cohort. Every discovery cohort repertoire had been produced on one sequencing platform. Both class I and class II loci were covered by HLA typing, at four-digit resolution. The number of typed donors differed by locus: about 620-630 for A, B, C, DRB1 and DQB1; some 500 for DQA1; approximately 610 for DPA1; and roughly 470 for DPB1. Roughly 5 DR-DQ haplotypes were handled as single units for association and clustering because linkage in the cohort was strong. On average, roughly 240,000 unique TCR beta nucleotide sequences were sequenced per donor among some 430 genotyped donors of the cohort, with 15% to 20% of those sequences being non-productive.

The cohort comprised 550 to 700 healthy bone marrow donors. Cohort members were all nominally healthy when sampled, although unrecorded immune exposures were likely present. CMV serostatus was recorded as positive for 250 to 300 and negative for about 50% of the 666 cohort members, whereas no CMV serostatus was recorded for the donor in question. A peripheral blood sample was provided by each donor, and peripheral blood mononuclear cells were used for TCR beta sequencing. The Qiagen DNeasy Blood Extraction Kit was used to extract genomic DNA from the blood cell samples. Reading the germline V gene (reference sequence) gives CDR1 SGHNT and CDR2 YYREEE. Counted from cysteine to phenylalanine, this CDR3 has 16 amino acids. Only the CDR3 DNA stays, 48 bases, in frame from base 1. Deletion took 4 bases off V and 1 base off J, with a span of 17 bases between the germline ends. On this clone: The target of this receptor is not known. One base away there is no much larger clone; base qualities are not given.

The receptor library was made with the immunoSEQ multiplex PCR assay. A mixture of 60 forward primers for TCR Vbeta segments and 13 reverse primers for TCR Jbeta segments was used in the multiplex PCR. Amplification of the CDR3 region of rearranged TCR beta genes was performed with a multiplex PCR assay on genomic DNA. On the Illumina HiSeq System, the amplified TCR beta libraries were sequenced as 87-base-pair reads. From the authors' description of their analysis: A later analysis counted some 74 million unique TCR beta chains across the approximately 700 repertoires, and roughly 10 million of these chains were shared by at least two donors. A nearest-neighbor algorithm error-corrected the raw reads and collapsed the reads into unique sequences, merging closely related sequences to remove PCR and sequencing errors. CDR3 sequences were aligned to IMGT reference sequences to assign V, D and J gene segments. Each retained sequence needed at least a six-nucleotide match to both a V gene segment and a J gene segment. A rearrangement counted as productive if the CDR3 had no stop codons and remained in frame with V and J, and every other rearrangement counted as non-productive. CDR3 was defined according to IMGT convention as the region running from the second conserved V-encoded cysteine to the conserved J-encoded phenylalanine. The earlier analysis of 500 to 650 of the donors excluded any sequence lacking an unambiguous match to a single V gene segment. In an earlier analysis of several hundred of the donors, V segments were called functional above 56.7% productive rearrangements and were called segregating when the between-donor standard deviation exceeded 5%. A statistical classification framework was built to diagnose cytomegalovirus status from the catalog of TCR beta chain sequences. In a later analysis, V and J genes were assigned by comparing TCR nucleotide sequences against IMGT/GENE-DB human TR gene sequences. In a later analysis, CDR3 sequences and most-parsimonious VDJ recombination scenarios were assigned using the TCRdist pipeline. In a later analysis, each TCR beta chain was defined by its CDR3 amino acid sequence together with its V-gene family, and reads lacking a unique V-gene family were excluded. In a later analysis, fewer than 650 highly shared, low-generation-probability nucleotide sequences were removed to address suspected cross-contamination and a sequencing artifact. In a later analysis, a clonal expansion index was calculated for each public chain from normalized within-repertoire ranks of inferred template counts. A later analysis computed generation probabilities with a VDJ recombination model fitted to out-of-frame rearrangements, and checked the results against IGoR. In a later analysis, TCR-TCR, TCR-HLA and TCR-CMV co-occurrence was scored with hypergeometric tests, and a repertoire-size bias correction was applied to TCR pairs. False discovery rates were estimated in a later analysis by permuting HLA or CMV assignments 20 times. In a later analysis, co-occurring TCRs were grouped with DBSCAN, and TCRdist sequence similarity was added when clustering was performed within HLA-allele-positive subsets. For co-occurrence clustering, repertoires with fewer than 30,000 or more than 120,000 public chains were excluded, along with roughly 5 repertoires with anomalous nucleotide sharing. TCRdb carries this immuneACCESS record with in-frame sequences only. Its versions omit some clonotypes, under half of them owing to an unresolved V gene in the studies checked, with the rest unexplained. Clone size and the V and J calls come from that table; the DNA yielded D and trimming. The sample table shows some 130,000 clones, and around four fifths are seen once. Clones ranked in the top ten supply 0.85% to 1.3% of the sample.

Broad study findings and their caveats: Presence/absence analyses assumed roughly uniform sequencing depth across donors, an assumption that may not hold. Broadly in line with IMGT annotations, most TCR beta V segments showed up in productive rearrangements about 90% or about 30% of the time in an earlier analysis of roughly 590 of the donors. Only TCR beta chains were sequenced in this cohort, and the absence of alpha or paired-chain data limited detectable features. A later genetic analysis associated a missense DCLRE1C variant with V-gene and J-gene trimming of TCR beta chains, and an independent cohort replicated the association. Cytomegalovirus status was reported to be diagnosed by the classifier with high specificity and sensitivity in both the original and validation cohorts. According to a later analysis, TCR association rates differed among HLA loci, with DRB1 alleles showing the most associated TCRs and HLA-C alleles showing the fewest. According to a later genetic analysis, donors in an Asian-associated ancestry cluster had fewer N-insertions in productive TCRs than the approximately 610-donor mean. Assigning TCR associations to individual alleles was difficult when HLA alleles, especially DR and DQ, strongly co-occurred. Correlated functional status among segregating V segments might reflect linkage disequilibrium, but an unknown experimental factor could not be ruled out. The only immune exposure information available for the cohort was CMV serostatus. In vitro tests confirmed that a few of the cytomegalovirus-associated TCR beta chains recognize cytomegalovirus antigens. In a later analysis, most CMV-associated TCR beta chains were found to appear HLA-restricted, with HLA associations seemingly driven largely by CMV exposure. Several of the top co-occurrence clusters appeared to be linked to parvovirus B19, influenza, CMV and Epstein-Barr virus, according to a later analysis. A total of fewer than 200 TCR beta chains were listed by the study as associated with cytomegalovirus. The sequencing pipeline was judged likely to have produced a cluster of highly shared sequence variants as a technical artifact. A later analysis found that HLA-associated TCR beta chains were more clonally expanded and had lower generation probabilities than equally common non-associated chains. Specific HLA alleles were associated with 15,000 to 20,000 TCR beta sequences at a false discovery rate of 0.05 in a later analysis. While some public TCRs were present in many individuals, most TCR sequences turned up only very rarely across donors. Over 15 rarely observed V segments, including chromosome 9 orphons, were excluded from the earlier analysis of about 600 of the donors because counts were too low. Some IMGT-functional V segments, including TRBV6-2 and TRBV6-3, could not be told apart with the 87-base-pair reads, so those segments were excluded. The authors suggested that the approach could potentially be extended to other disease states and immunological phenotypes. HLA typing was unavailable for some donors at each locus, so association tests used only the typed subset. A further reported finding was that TCR beta sequences accurately predicted the HLA-A and HLA-B alleles for most subjects in the first cohort.

The specimen sequenced was PBMCs. The clonotype originates from a human donor in good health. The chain employs TRBV5-4 and TRBJ1-2; the D gene is perhaps TRBD1, on 6 matching bases. The sequenced DNA is TGTGCCAGCAGCCCTTACTCCGGACAGTTTAACTATGGCTACACCTTC. The translation is CASSPYSGQFNYGYTF.